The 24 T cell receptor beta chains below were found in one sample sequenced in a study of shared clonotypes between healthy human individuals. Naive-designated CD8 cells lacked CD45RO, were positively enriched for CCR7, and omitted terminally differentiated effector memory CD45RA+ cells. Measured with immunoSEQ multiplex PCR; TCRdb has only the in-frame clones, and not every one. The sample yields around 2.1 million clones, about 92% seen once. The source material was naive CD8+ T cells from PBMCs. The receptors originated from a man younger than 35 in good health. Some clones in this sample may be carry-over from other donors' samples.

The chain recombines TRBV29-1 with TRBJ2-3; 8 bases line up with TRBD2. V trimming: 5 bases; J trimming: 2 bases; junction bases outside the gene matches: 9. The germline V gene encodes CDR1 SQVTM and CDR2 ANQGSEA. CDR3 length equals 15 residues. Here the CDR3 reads CSVTTGLGYTDTQYF. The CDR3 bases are TGCAGCGTTACAACGGGACTAGGGTACACAGATACGCAGTATTTT.

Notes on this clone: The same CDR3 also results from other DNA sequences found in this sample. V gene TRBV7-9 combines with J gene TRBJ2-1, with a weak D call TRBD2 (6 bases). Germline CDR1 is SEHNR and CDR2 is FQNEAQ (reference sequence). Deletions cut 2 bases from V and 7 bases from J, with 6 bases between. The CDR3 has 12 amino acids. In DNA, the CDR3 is TGTGCCAGCAGCTTAAGCGGGAATGAGCAGTTCTTC. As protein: CASSLSGNEQFF.

CDR3 in amino acids: CASSFRLAPTDTQYF. DNA of the CDR3: TGTGCCAGCAGTTTCCGACTGGCACCCACAGATACGCAGTATTTT. The V and J genes are TRBV6-5 and TRBJ2-3; D not resolved. This CDR3 comprises 15 residues. Germline V gives CDR1 MNHEY, CDR2 SVGAGI. V was cut by 4 bases and J by 2 bases, with 13 bases left in between.

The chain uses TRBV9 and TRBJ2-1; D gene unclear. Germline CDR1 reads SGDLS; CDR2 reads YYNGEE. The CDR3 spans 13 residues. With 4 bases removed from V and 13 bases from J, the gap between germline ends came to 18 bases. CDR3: CASSWTHGTEQFF. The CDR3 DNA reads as TGTGCCAGCAGCTGGACCCACGGAACCGAACAGTTCTTC.

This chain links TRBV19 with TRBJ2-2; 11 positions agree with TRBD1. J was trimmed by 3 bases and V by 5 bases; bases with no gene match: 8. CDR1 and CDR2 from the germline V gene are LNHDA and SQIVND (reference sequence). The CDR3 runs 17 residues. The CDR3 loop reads CASSPYRDRGYTGELFF. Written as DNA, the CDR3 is TGTGCCAGTAGTCCCTACCGGGACAGGGGGTACACCGGGGAGCTGTTTTTT.

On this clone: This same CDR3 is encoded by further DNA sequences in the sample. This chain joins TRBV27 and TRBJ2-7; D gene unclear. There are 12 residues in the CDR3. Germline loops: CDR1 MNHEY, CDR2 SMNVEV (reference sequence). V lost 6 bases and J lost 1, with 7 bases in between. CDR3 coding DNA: TGTGCCAGCAGCCCCGGATCCTACGAGCAGTACTTC. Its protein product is CASSPGSYEQYF.

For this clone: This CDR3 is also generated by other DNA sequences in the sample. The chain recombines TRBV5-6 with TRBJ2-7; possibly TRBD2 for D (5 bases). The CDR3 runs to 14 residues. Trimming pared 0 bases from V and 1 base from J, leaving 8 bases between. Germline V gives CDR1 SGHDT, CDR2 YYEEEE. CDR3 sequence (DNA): TGTGCCAGCAGCTTGGCGGGAAGTTCCTACGAGCAGTACTTC. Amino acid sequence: CASSLAGSSYEQYF. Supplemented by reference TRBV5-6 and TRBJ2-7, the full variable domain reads DAGVTQSPTHLIKTRGQQVTLRCSPKSGHDTVSWYQQALGQGPQFIFQYYEEEERQRGNFPDRFSGHQFPNYSSELNVNALLLGDSALYLCASSLAGSSYEQYFGPGTRLTVT.

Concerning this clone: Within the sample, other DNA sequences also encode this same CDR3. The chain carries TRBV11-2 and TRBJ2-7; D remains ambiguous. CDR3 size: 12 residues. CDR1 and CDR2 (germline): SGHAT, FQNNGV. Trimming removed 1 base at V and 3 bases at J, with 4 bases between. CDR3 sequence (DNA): TGTGCCAGCAGCTTAGGCTACTACGAGCAGTACTTC. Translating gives CASSLGYYEQYF.

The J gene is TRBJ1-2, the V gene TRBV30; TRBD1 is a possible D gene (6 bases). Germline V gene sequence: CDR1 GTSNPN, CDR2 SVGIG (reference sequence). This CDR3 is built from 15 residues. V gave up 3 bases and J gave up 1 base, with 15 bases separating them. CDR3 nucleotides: TGTGCCTGGAGAGGCATAAGGGACAATAACTATGGCTACACCTTC. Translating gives CAWRGIRDNNYGYTF.

The CDR3 DNA is TGTGCCAGCATATCCCCCCCGTCTACGGGCTACTATGGCTACACCTTC. It is translated as CASISPPSTGYYGYTF. The rearrangement uses TRBV28 and TRBJ1-2, with D unclear. V gave up 7 bases and J gave up 3 bases, with 21 bases separating them. CDR1 MDHEN and CDR2 SYDVKM come from the germline V gene. The CDR3 loop spans 16 amino acids.

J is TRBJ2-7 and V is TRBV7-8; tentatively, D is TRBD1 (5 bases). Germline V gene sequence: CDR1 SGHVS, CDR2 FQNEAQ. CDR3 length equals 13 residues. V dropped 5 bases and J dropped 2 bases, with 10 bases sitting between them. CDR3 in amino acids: CASSPRVTYEQYF. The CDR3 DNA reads TGTGCCAGCAGCCCCAGGGTAACCTACGAGCAGTACTTC.

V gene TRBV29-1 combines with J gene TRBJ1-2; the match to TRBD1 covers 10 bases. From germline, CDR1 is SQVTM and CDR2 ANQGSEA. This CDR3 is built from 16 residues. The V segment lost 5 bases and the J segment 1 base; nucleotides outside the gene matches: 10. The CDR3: CSVRGQGGPFNYGYTF. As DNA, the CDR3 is TGCAGCGTTCGCGGACAGGGGGGACCCTTTAACTATGGCTACACCTTC.

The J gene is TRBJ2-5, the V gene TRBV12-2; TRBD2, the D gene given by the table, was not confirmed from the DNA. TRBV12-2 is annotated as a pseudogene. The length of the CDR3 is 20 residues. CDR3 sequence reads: CASRSLSCPGGIGFGETQYF. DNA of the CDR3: TGTGCAAGTCGCTCGCTCAGCTGTCCGGGAGGGATAGGGTTCGGGGAGACCCAGTACTTC.

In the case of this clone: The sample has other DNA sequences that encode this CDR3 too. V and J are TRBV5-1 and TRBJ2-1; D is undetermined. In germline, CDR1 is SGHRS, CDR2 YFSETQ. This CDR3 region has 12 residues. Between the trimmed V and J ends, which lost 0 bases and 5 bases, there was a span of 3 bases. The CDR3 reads CASSLGNNEQFF. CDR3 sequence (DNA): TGCGCCAGCAGCTTGGGGAACAATGAGCAGTTCTTC.

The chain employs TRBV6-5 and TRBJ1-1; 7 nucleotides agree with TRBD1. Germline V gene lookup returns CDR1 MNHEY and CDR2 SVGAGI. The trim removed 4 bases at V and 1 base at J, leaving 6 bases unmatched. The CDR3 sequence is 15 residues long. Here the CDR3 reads CASSSSPGGNTEAFF. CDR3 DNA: TGTGCCAGCAGTTCTTCCCCAGGGGGGAACACTGAAGCTTTCTTT.

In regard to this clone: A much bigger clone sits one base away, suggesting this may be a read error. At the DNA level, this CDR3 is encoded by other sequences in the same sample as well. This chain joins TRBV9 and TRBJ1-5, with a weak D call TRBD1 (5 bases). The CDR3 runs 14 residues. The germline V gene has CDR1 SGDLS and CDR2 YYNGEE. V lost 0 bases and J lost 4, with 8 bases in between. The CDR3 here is CASSVGGGNQPQHF. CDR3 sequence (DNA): TGTGCCAGCAGCGTAGGGGGGGGAAATCAGCCCCAGCATTTT.

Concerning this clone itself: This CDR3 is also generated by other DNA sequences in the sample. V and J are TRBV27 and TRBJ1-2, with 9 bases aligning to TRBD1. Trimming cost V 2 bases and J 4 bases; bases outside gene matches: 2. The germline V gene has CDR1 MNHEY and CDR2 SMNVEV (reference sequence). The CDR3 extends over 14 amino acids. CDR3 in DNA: TGTGCCAGCAGTTTAGGGGGACAGGGCTATGGCTACACCTTC. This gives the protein CASSLGGQGYGYTF.

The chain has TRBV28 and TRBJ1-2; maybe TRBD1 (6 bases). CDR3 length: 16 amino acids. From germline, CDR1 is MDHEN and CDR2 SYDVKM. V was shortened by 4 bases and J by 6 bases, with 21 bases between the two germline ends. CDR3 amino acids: CASSSIDRQVLNGYTF. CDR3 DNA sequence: TGTGCCAGCAGTTCCATAGACAGACAGGTACTAAATGGCTACACCTTC.

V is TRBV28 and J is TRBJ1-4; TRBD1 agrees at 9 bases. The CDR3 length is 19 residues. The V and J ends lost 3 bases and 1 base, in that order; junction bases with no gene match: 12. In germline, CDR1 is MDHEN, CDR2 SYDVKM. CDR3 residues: CASSFGWPTGGETNEKLFF. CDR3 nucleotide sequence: TGTGCCAGCAGTTTTGGGTGGCCCACAGGGGGCGAAACTAATGAAAAACTGTTTTTT.

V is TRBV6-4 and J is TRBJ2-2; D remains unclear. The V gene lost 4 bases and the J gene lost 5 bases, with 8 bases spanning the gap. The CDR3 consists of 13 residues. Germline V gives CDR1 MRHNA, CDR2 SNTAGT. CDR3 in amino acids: CASSAVGTGELFF. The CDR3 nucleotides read TGTGCCAGCAGTGCGGTGGGGACCGGGGAGCTGTTTTTT.

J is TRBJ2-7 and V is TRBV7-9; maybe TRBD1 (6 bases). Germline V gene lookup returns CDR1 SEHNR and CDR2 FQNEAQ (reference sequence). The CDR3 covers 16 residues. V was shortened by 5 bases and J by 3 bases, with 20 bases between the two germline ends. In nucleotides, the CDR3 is TGTGCCAGCAGCCCGAGGGGAACAGGGTTAGTCTACGAGCAGTACTTC. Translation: CASSPRGTGLVYEQYF. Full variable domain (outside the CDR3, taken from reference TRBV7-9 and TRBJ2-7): DTGVSQNPRHKITKRGQNVTFRCDPISEHNRLYWYRQTLGQGPEFLTYFQNEAQLEKSRLLSDRFSAERPKGSFSTLEIQRTEQGDSAMYLCASSPRGTGLVYEQYFGPGTRLTVT.

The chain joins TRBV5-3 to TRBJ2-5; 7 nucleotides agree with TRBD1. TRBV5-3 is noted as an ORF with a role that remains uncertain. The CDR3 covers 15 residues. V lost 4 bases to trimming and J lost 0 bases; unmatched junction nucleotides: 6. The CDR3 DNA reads TGTGCCAGAAGCACCTACGACAGGGACCAAGAGACCCAGTACTTC. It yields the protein CARSTYDRDQETQYF.

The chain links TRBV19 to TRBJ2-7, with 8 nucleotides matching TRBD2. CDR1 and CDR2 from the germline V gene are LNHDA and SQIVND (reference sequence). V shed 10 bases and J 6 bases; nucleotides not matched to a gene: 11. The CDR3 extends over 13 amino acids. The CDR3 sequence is CATQTSDWSEQYF. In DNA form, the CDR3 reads TGTGCCACCCAGACTAGCGATTGGTCCGAGCAGTACTTC.

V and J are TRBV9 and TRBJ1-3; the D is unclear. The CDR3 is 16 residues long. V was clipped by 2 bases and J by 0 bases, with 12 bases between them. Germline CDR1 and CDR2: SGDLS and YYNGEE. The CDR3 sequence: CASSVNLGSSGNTIYF. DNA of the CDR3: TGTGCCAGCAGCGTTAATTTGGGCAGCTCTGGAAACACCATATATTTT. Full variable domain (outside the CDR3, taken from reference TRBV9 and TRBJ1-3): DSGVTQTPKHLITATGQRVTLRCSPRSGDLSVYWYQQSLDQGLQFLIQYYNGEERAKGNILERFSAQQFPDLHSELNLSSLELGDSALYFCASSVNLGSSGNTIYFGEGSWLTVV.